This T cell receptor beta chain was found in a study of blood T cell repertoires in COVID-19 (dated by TCRdb to about 2020). Study-wide context: The collaborator samples originated in the United States, Italy and Spain and spanned the acute and convalescent phases of COVID-19. The sample metadata nearly always contained a de-identified subject ID, COVID-19 status, age in years and sex. The repertoires were released in a freely available public database intended as a resource for research on the immune response to SARS-CoV-2. HLA class I and class II types, where available, came from metadata supplied by the sample provider rather than from assay-based typing. The dataset comprised deeply sampled blood TCRbeta repertoires from subjects exposed to, actively infected with, or recovered from COVID-19. Samples were obtained from the ongoing ImmuneRACE study (first 160 participants) and from 1,000 to 1,500 subjects provided by 6 global collaborators. The material from the prospective study consisted of cDNA or gDNA derived from T cells, B-cell-depleted T cells, or PBMCs. Points the paper makes about the study in general: The amount of clinical and demographic metadata varied by source and participant and was provided uncurated.

Another Seattle source contributed samples from volunteer blood donors who had recovered from COVID-19. Whole blood was collected in K2EDTA tubes by collaborating institutions according to the institutions' own protocols. Collaborator samples were shipped for TCRbeta analysis as frozen whole blood, isolated PBMCs, or DNA extracted from either sample type. TCRbeta CDR3 regions were amplified from genomic DNA using the immunoSEQ Assay, a bias-controlled multiplex PCR. In the paper's pipeline: Nucleated cell counts per sample were estimated from amplification of reference gene primers within the assay. Sequence reads were collapsed and filtered to measure the absolute abundance of every unique TCRbeta CDR3 rearrangement. For each sample, productive Simpson clonality was calculated as the square root of Simpson's diversity index across productive rearrangements. The table comes from immuneACCESS by way of TCRdb, which keeps in-frame sequences with V and J called. Part of the clones is missing from these tables; in studies checked, under half for an unresolved V gene and the rest for unknown reasons. V and J calls and clone size follow that table, whereas D and trimming were derived from the DNA. The sample table shows around 150,000 clones, and 60% to 80% are seen once. About a tenth of the sample lies in the top ten.

For this chain, trimming is 3 bases at the V end and 0 bases at the J end, and the number of junction bases without a gene match is 4. In the germline V gene (reference sequence), CDR1 corresponds to LNHDA and CDR2 to SQIVND. From cysteine to phenylalanine, the CDR3 is 15 amino acids long. Of the read, only the CDR3 DNA is kept; its 45 bases are in frame from base 1. This clone came up once. Its recognized antigen is unknown. No much larger clone is present one base from it, and per-base qualities are unavailable. The TCR comes from a man in his sixties who had recovered from COVID-19. Recombination joined TRBV19 with TRBJ2-5, and 7 junctional nucleotides match TRBD1. Sequences were obtained from peripheral blood. The CDR3 region has the sequence CASSMVQGNQETQYF. The DNA is TGTGCCAGTAGTATGGTACAGGGGAACCAAGAGACCCAGTACTTC. Outside the CDR3, residues come from the reference TRBV19 and TRBJ2-5 proteins, so the full variable domain is: DGGITQSPKYLFRKEGQNVTLSCEQNLNHDAMYWYRQDPGQGLRLIYYSQIVNDFQKGDIAEGYSVSREKKESFPLTVTSAQKNPTAFYLCASSMVQGNQETQYFGPGTRLLVL.